Each of the 2 T cell receptor beta chains below was sequenced from the same sample in a study of vaccination and CD4 T cells after COVID-19. No antigen has been identified for these receptors. The treatment denotes: roughly ten-day PBMC culture with coronavirus spike peptide pools or control peptides (ViraFEST assay). Sequence data for DNA of cultured CD4+ T cells were generated by the Oncomine TCR Beta short-read assay. From the PCR reads, TCRdb called clonotypes with MiXCR, one entry per CDR3 protein. Here the sample spans around 20,000 distinct CDR3 sequences, 44% being singletons. The sample in question was CD4+ T cells from blood, cultured in vitro, obtained before SARS-CoV-2 vaccination. The source is a human donor who had recovered from COVID-19.

The chain has TRBV23-1 and TRBJ1-5, with TRBD1 as a possible D gene (5 bases). TRBV23-1 carries the ORF label, with uncertain function. CDR3 size: 16 residues. V was clipped by 0 bases and J by 3 bases, with 12 bases between them. The CDR3 spells CASSQSAGAYNQPQHF. The CDR3, as DNA: TGCGCCAGCAGTCAATCAGCCGGGGCCTACAATCAGCCCCAGCATTTT.

The chain recombines TRBV19 with TRBJ2-7; 9 bases agree with TRBD1. Germline V CDR1 and CDR2: LNHDA, SQIVND (reference sequence). The CDR3 contains 15 residues. The V segment lost 5 bases and the J segment 3 bases; nucleotides outside the gene matches: 8. The DNA of the CDR3 is TGTGCCAGTAGTTCCCCGACAGGGGGTTTCTACGAGCAGTACTTC. This codes for CASSSPTGGFYEQYF.